This T cell receptor (beta chain) was sequenced in a study of technical replicates of blood from several donors. The CDR3 consists of 15 residues. J gave up 7 bases and V 3 bases, and 5 bases lay outside the gene matches. From germline, CDR1 is SGHVS and CDR2 FNYEAQ. Method: immunoSEQ multiplex PCR; TCRdb's copy keeps in-frame clones and lacks some. This table has about 68,000 clones, less than 98% appearing once. This clonotype was obtained from a human donor in good health. The chain uses TRBV7-6 and TRBJ2-1, with 11 positions matching TRBD2. Sequences were obtained from T cells isolated from PBMCs. Here the CDR3 DNA reads TGTGCCAGCAGCTTCACTAGCGGGAGCGGGAATGAGCAGTTCTTC. Encoded protein: CASSFTSGSGNEQFF. The full variable domain, in which reference TRBV7-6 and TRBJ2-1 provide the parts outside the CDR3, is GAGVSQSPRYKVTKRGQDVALRCDPISGHVSLYWYRQALGQGPEFLTYFNYEAQQDKSGLPNDRFSAERPEGSISTLTIQRTEQRDSAMYRCASSFTSGSGNEQFFGPGTRLTVL.